Listed below are T cell receptor beta chains from one sample, sequenced in a study of blood T cell repertoires in COVID-19. Sequencing used immunoSEQ multiplex PCR; TCRdb keeps in-frame clones, though not all of them. The sample records over 60,000 clones, approximately 92% being singletons. Material for sequencing was peripheral blood. Every receptor here comes from a woman in her fifties or sixties with active COVID-19. Both conserved end residues are part of each CDR3. The order of the fields is CDR3 length, clone size, V gene, D gene, J gene, CDR3 DNA, CDR3 protein. D genes are given only for firm matches. Clone size is shown for a subset of rows, as once, few, many or a class of expanded clone.

>16|NA|TRBV3-1/TRBV3-2|TRBD2|TRBJ2-5
TGTGCCAGCAGCCAAGATTTAGGACTAGCGGCCGGGACCCAGTACTTC
CASSQDLGLAAGTQYF
>15|NA|TRBV3-1/TRBV3-2|NA|TRBJ1-5
TGTGCCAGCAGCCAAGCATGGACAGCTAATCAGCCCCAGCATTTT
CASSQAWTANQPQHF
>20|once|TRBV21-1|NA|TRBJ2-3
TGTGCCAGCAGCAGTGGGACTAGCGGGAGGGCACCCCTTAGCACAGATACGCAGTATTTT
CASSSGTSGRAPLSTDTQYF
>15|NA|TRBV9|TRBD2|TRBJ2-1
TGTGCCAGCAGCGGGGGGGCTAGCGGGAGTTTTGAGCAGTTCTTC
CASSGGASGSFEQFF
>13|NA|TRBV19|NA|TRBJ1-4
TGTGCCAGTAGTATCCGGGGAAATGAAAAACTGTTTTTT
CASSIRGNEKLFF
>16|NA|TRBV4-2|TRBD2|TRBJ2-2
TGTGCCAGCAGCCACGTGACTAGCGGGAGCACCGGGGAGCTGTTTTTT
CASSHVTSGSTGELFF
>17|NA|TRBV3-1/TRBV3-2|TRBD2|TRBJ2-1
TGTGCCAGCAGCCAAGTGACTAGCGGGCTCACCTACAATGAGCAGTTCTTC
CASSQVTSGLTYNEQFF
>14|NA|TRBV20-1|NA|TRBJ2-1
TGCAGTGCTAGTGTCAGCGGTAGCTACAATGAGCAGTTCTTC
CSASVSGSYNEQFF
>14|NA|TRBV5-1|TRBD1|TRBJ1-1
TGCGCCAGCACCGGACCGGGGACAGGGACTGAAGCTTTCTTT
CASTGPGTGTEAFF
>15|once|TRBV5-1|NA|TRBJ1-3
TGCGCCAGCAGCTTGTACGGGGCAGGGGAAAACACCATATATTTT
CASSLYGAGENTIYF
>15|once|TRBV7-9|NA|TRBJ1-2
TGTGCCAGCAGCCCACCGCGGGGATTTAACTATGGCTACACCTTC
CASSPPRGFNYGYTF
>15|few|TRBV12-5|NA|TRBJ2-3
TGTGCTAGTGGTTTGGGAACCTCAGGCACAGATACGCAGTATTTT
CASGLGTSGTDTQYF
>17|NA|TRBV21-1|NA|TRBJ2-3
TGTGCCAGCCGGCTAGCGGTTAAACGGGGCTACACAGATACGCAGTATTTT
CASRLAVKRGYTDTQYF
>11|NA|TRBV30|TRBD1|TRBJ1-2
TGTGCCTGGAGTGACAGGGGCGGCTACACCTTC
CAWSDRGGYTF
>17|medium-sized|TRBV5-1|TRBD2|TRBJ2-1
TGCGCCAGCAGCCCTAGCCCCTTGGCGGGAGGGGGCAATGAGCAGTTCTTC
CASSPSPLAGGGNEQFF
>15|NA|TRBV5-6|TRBD1|TRBJ1-1
TGTGCCAGCAGCTTGGGGGACAGGGGGATCACTGAAGCTTTCTTT
CASSLGDRGITEAFF
>14|NA|TRBV6-5|TRBD2|TRBJ2-7
TGTGCCAGCAGTTTAGCGGGAGGGCCCTACGAGCAGTACTTC
CASSLAGGPYEQYF
>16|NA|TRBV4-1|TRBD2|TRBJ2-7
TGCGCCAGCAGCCAAGAAACTACTAGCGGGACCTACGAGCAGTACTTC
CASSQETTSGTYEQYF
>14|NA|TRBV6-5|TRBD2|TRBJ2-7
TGTGCCAGCACCGGGACTAGCGGGGTCTACGAGCAGTACTTC
CASTGTSGVYEQYF
>18|once|TRBV28|TRBD1|TRBJ2-7
TGTGCCAGCAGTTTATGGGGCCTCCGGGACAGGACTCCCTACGAGCAGTACTTC
CASSLWGLRDRTPYEQYF
>13|NA|TRBV6-6|NA|TRBJ1-2
TGTGCCAGCAGTACCGGCAACGGGTATGGCTACACCTTC
CASSTGNGYGYTF
>14|NA|TRBV6-5|TRBD1|TRBJ1-2
TGTGCCAGCGAATCGGGACAGTTTGTCCCTGGCTACACCTTC
CASESGQFVPGYTF
>13|NA|TRBV18|NA|TRBJ2-7
TGTGCCAGCTCACCAACACAGGGATACGAGCAGTACTTC
CASSPTQGYEQYF
>14|once|TRBV19|NA|TRBJ1-1
TGTGCCAGTAGTATCTCGGCAGGGATAACTGAAGCTTTCTTT
CASSISAGITEAFF
>14|NA|TRBV19|NA|TRBJ1-5
TGTGCCAGTAGTGACGACAGGTTAAATCAGCCCCAGCATTTT
CASSDDRLNQPQHF